Below, 4 T cell receptor beta chains from the same sample are listed, as sequenced in a study of blood T cell repertoires in COVID-19. The table came from immunoSEQ multiplex PCR; TCRdb's copy has only in-frame clones and leaves some out. The repertoire holds 200,000 to 250,000 clones, with 87% as singletons. The specimen sequenced was peripheral blood. These receptors were obtained from a woman between 18 and 30 years old who had recovered from COVID-19.

V is TRBV27 and J is TRBJ2-1; D possibly corresponds to TRBD1 (5 bases). The CDR3 runs to 14 residues. Germline CDR1 reads MNHEY; CDR2 reads SMNVEV (reference sequence). Trimming left V 6 bases short and J 12 bases short, with 21 bases between. The CDR3 loop reads CASSLGVRPVGQFF. The CDR3 DNA sequence: TGTGCCAGCAGCCTAGGGGTACGACCCGTGGGGCAGTTCTTC.

This clone was counted a single time. The chain joins TRBV9 to TRBJ2-3; 7 bases are a match to TRBD2. The CDR3 loop spans 13 amino acids. Per germline, CDR1 SGDLS and CDR2 YYNGEE. Unmatched junction bases numbered 0, after V lost 5 bases and J lost 0 bases. CDR3 nucleotides: TGTGCCAGCAGAGCGGGGAGCACAGATACGCAGTATTTT. Amino acid sequence: CASRAGSTDTQYF.

This chain joins TRBV27 and TRBJ2-3; D is ambiguous. This CDR3 has 14 residues. Per the germline V gene, CDR1 is MNHEY and CDR2 is SMNVEV (reference sequence). With 6 bases removed from V and 2 bases from J, the gap between germline ends came to 12 bases. The CDR3: CASSPALDTDTQYF. The DNA for the CDR3 is TGTGCCAGCAGCCCAGCGCTCGACACAGATACGCAGTATTTT.

This clone was observed once. Other DNA sequences in the sample encode the same CDR3. This chain uses TRBV20-1 with TRBJ2-7; D remains unclear. CDR3 length equals 11 residues. Germline V gene data show CDR1 as DFQATT and CDR2 as SNEGSKA (reference sequence). V was pared by 3 bases and J by 3 bases, with 6 bases between. The CDR3 nucleotides read TGCAGTGCTAGGGTCAGCTACGAGCAGTACTTC. It yields the protein CSARVSYEQYF.